This is a list of T cell receptor beta chains from one sample in a study of cytomegalovirus exposure and HLA in healthy donors. Only in-frame clones appear in the TCRdb table, and some are missing; sequencing was by immunoSEQ multiplex PCR. The sample lists 120,000 or so clones, less than 85% seen once, with 0.95% to 1.5% in the top ten. Sequencing was carried out using PBMCs. These receptors were taken from a female donor in good health and CMV-seronegative. Both conserved end residues are part of each CDR3. A D gene is named only where the DNA matches it firmly. Clone size, where shown, is once, few, many, or a class for clones that have expanded.

V,size,D,J,DNA,CDR3
TRBV5-5,.,TRBD2,TRBJ2-1,TGTGCCAGCAGCTTGGGCGGGGGCTACAATGAGCAGTTCTTC,CASSLGGGYNEQFF
TRBV9,.,.,TRBJ1-2,TGTGCCAGCAGCGCGGGCGGGATCTATGGCTACACCTTC,CASSAGGIYGYTF
TRBV7-9,.,.,TRBJ2-2,TGTGCCAGCAGCCCCCCTAGTCGACGGAGCACCGGGGAGCTGTTTTTT,CASSPPSRRSTGELFF
TRBV6-1,.,TRBD1,TRBJ1-2,TGTGCCAGCAGAACAGGGGGGAGCTATGGCTACACCTTC,CASRTGGSYGYTF
TRBV7-2,.,TRBD2,TRBJ2-3,TGTGCCAGCAGCTTCCTAGCGGGAACCTACGATACGCAGTATTTT,CASSFLAGTYDTQYF
TRBV5-6,.,TRBD1,TRBJ1-2,TGTGCCAGCAGCTTGAGAGGACAGGGCTATGGCTACACCTTC,CASSLRGQGYGYTF
TRBV7-9,once,TRBD1,TRBJ1-6,TGTGCCAGCAGACTGGGCCGGGACAGCCATTCACCCCTCCACTTT,CASRLGRDSHSPLHF
TRBV27,.,.,TRBJ2-5,TGTGCCAGCAGGAGCTATAGTTGGGAGACCCAGTACTTC,CASRSYSWETQYF
TRBV5-6,.,.,TRBJ2-3,TGTGCCAGCAGCCCGGCGGGGCCAGATACGCAGTATTTT,CASSPAGPDTQYF
TRBV27,once,TRBD2,TRBJ2-7,TGTGCCAGCAGTTATCGGAGTCCGGGGGGGTTTGACGAGCAGTACTTC,CASSYRSPGGFDEQYF
TRBV19,.,TRBD1,TRBJ1-5,TGTGCCAGTAGTGTGACAGGGACCAATAGCAATCAGCCCCAGCATTTT,CASSVTGTNSNQPQHF
TRBV5-1,.,.,TRBJ2-2,TGCGCCAGCCTTGTTAACACCGGGGAGCTGTTTTTT,CASLVNTGELFF
TRBV19,.,.,TRBJ2-5,TGTGCCAGTAGTATAGACCCGGAGACCCAGTACTTC,CASSIDPETQYF
TRBV28,.,.,TRBJ1-1,TGTGCCAGCAGGGCAGGAGGGCAAGGAGCTTTCTTT,CASRAGGQGAFF
TRBV5-1,.,TRBD2,TRBJ2-7,TGCGCCAGCAGCTTGCAATTGCGGGGGGACTCCTACGAGCAGTACTTC,CASSLQLRGDSYEQYF
TRBV27,few,.,TRBJ1-3,TGTGCCAGCAGTTCAGGGCCCCTGGACACCATATATTTT,CASSSGPLDTIYF
TRBV5-1,.,TRBD1,TRBJ1-2,TGCGCCAGCAGCTTGGTCCCGGGACAGCCTGGCTACACCTTC,CASSLVPGQPGYTF
TRBV21-1,.,.,TRBJ2-7,TGTGCCAGCTCACAGTTTCTAAAGAGCTCCTACGAGCAGTACTTC,CASSQFLKSSYEQYF
TRBV15,.,.,TRBJ1-1,TGTGCCACCAGCCACAGAACCAACATGAACACTGAAGCTTTCTTT,CATSHRTNMNTEAFF
TRBV7-9,.,.,TRBJ1-3,TGTGCCAGCAGCTTACGGGGTTCCTCTGGAAACACCATATATTTT,CASSLRGSSGNTIYF
TRBV27,.,.,TRBJ2-5,TGTGCCAGCAGTGTGATACATGGGGAGCAGTACTTC,CASSVIHGEQYF
TRBV30,.,.,TRBJ1-1,TGTGCCTGGACAGGGAACATCAACACTGAAGCTTTCTTT,CAWTGNINTEAFF
TRBV2,once,.,TRBJ1-5,TGTGCCAGCAGTGAAGCCTCAGGATACCCTAGCAATCAGCCCCAGCATTTT,CASSEASGYPSNQPQHF
TRBV2,.,TRBD2,TRBJ2-1,TGTGCCAGCAGTGAAACGGGACTAGCGGGCCTTTTTTACAATGAGCAGTTCTTC,CASSETGLAGLFYNEQFF
TRBV6-1,.,TRBD1,TRBJ1-2,TGTGCCAGCCGGGGACAGGGGGTCGGGGGCTACACCTTC,CASRGQGVGGYTF
TRBV6-1,.,.,TRBJ1-5,TGTGCCAGCAGCCAACAGGGCAATCAGCCCCAGCATTTT,CASSQQGNQPQHF
TRBV18,.,.,TRBJ1-1,TGTGCCAGCTCACCGACTATGGAGACAAGGACTGAAGCTTTCTTT,CASSPTMETRTEAFF
TRBV10-3,.,.,TRBJ1-1,TGTGCCATCAGTGAGTCGCATGGGCAGATCACTGAAGCTTTCTTT,CAISESHGQITEAFF
TRBV23-1,.,TRBD1,TRBJ1-1,TGCGCCAGCAGTCAATCGACAGGGGTGGTGAACACTGAAGCTTTCTTT,CASSQSTGVVNTEAFF